There are many counts of the clone carrying this T cell receptor beta chain. What it binds is not known. The data belong to a study of neurological immune-mediated disorders. Whole-study context: Among some 35 multiple sclerosis patients, approximately 31 were relapsing-remitting and 3 were secondary progressive. Study observations and caveats: One cluster of related CDR3 sequences contained, by phylogenetic grouping, the repertoires of 18 of 34 multiple sclerosis patients and formed a possible signature. No CDR3 amino acid sequences were shared by expanded clones across subjects, suggesting private repertoires in all groups.

With 10-nucleotide random UMIs included, cDNA was synthesized by 5'RACE. Via MiXCR, TCRdb re-called the 5' RACE reads, giving one row per CDR3 protein. The sample lists about 58,000 distinct CDR3 sequences; more than 3% were seen once. The CDR3 runs 15 residues. V was clipped by 4 bases and J by 1 base; unmatched bases: 2. Per germline, CDR1 SGHDT and CDR2 YYEEEE. The receptor's source is a man aged 30 to 39 with multiple sclerosis. V usage is TRBV5-6 and J usage is TRBJ2-2; 9 bases agree with TRBD1. The sequencing sample was made of PBMCs. The CDR3 DNA is TGTGCCAGCAGCAGGACAGGGGTGAACACCGGGGAGCTGTTTTTT. This codes for CASSRTGVNTGELFF.